This entry features one T cell receptor beta chain sequence. Its antigen is currently unknown. With 60 Vbeta and 13 Jbeta primers, the PCR was carried out. TCRdb's copy holds only in-frame clones and misses some; the assay was immunoSEQ multiplex PCR. The table includes over 100,000 clones, over 9.5% detected once. These data come from a study of cytomegalovirus exposure and HLA in healthy donors. Germline lookup yields CDR1 SGHRS and CDR2 YFSETQ. The CDR3 covers 15 residues. V gave up 1 base and J gave up 7 bases; unmatched junction bases: 6. Findings and caveats of the study: Cytomegalovirus status, reportedly, was diagnosed with high specificity and sensitivity by the classifier. Under in vitro conditions, three CMV-associated chains were confirmed as specific for CMV antigens. There were under 200 TCR beta chains listed as cytomegalovirus-associated.

The source is a man in his forties or fifties in good health and CMV-seropositive. Sequenced: PBMCs. V usage is TRBV5-1 and J usage is TRBJ2-1; the match to TRBD2 covers 9 bases. The CDR3, as DNA: TGCGCCAGCAGCTTGTATAGCGGGAGTGGGAATGAGCAGTTCTTC. Amino acid sequence: CASSLYSGSGNEQFF.